The 18 T cell receptor beta chains presented below share a single source sample, sequenced in a study of shared clonotypes between healthy human individuals. Profiling relied on immunoSEQ multiplex PCR, and the TCRdb table lists in-frame clones only, not all of them. Counted here are about half a million clones, 70% to 80% occurring once; the ten biggest clones make up 12%. Sample: PBMCs. The receptors derive from a woman aged 40 to 50 in good health. Some clones in this sample may be carry-over from other donors' samples.

J is TRBJ1-1 and V is TRBV6-6, with D perhaps TRBD1 (5 bases). Germline V CDR1 and CDR2: MNHNY, SVGAGI (reference sequence). Trimming stripped 2 bases from V and 0 bases from J, with 7 bases between. The CDR3 sequence is 14 residues long. The chain's CDR3 is CASSYGGVNTEAFF. The DNA for the CDR3 is TGTGCCAGCAGTTACGGGGGGGTGAACACTGAAGCTTTCTTT.

The chain links TRBV5-1 to TRBJ2-7; D is possibly TRBD1 or TRBD2 (6 bases each). Germline CDR1 reads SGHRS; CDR2 reads YFSETQ. V lost 4 bases, J lost 1 base, and 15 bases lay in between. There are 15 residues in the CDR3. In nucleotides, the CDR3 is TGCGCCAGCAGCGGACGTAGGAGGGGGTCCTACGAGCAGTACTTC. Protein: CASSGRRRGSYEQYF.

V is TRBV29-1 and J is TRBJ1-2; D remains unclear. The CDR3 is 11 residues long. V lost 2 bases and J lost 3, with 4 bases in between. CDR1 SQVTM and CDR2 ANQGSEA come from the germline V gene. The CDR3 spells CSVEPDYGYTF. For the CDR3, the DNA is TGCAGCGTTGAACCAGACTATGGCTACACCTTC.

This clone was seen a single time. The rearrangement links TRBV28 to TRBJ1-5, with D hard to call. There are 13 residues in the CDR3. Germline V gene sequence: CDR1 MDHEN, CDR2 SYDVKM. The V and J ends lost 7 bases and 0 bases respectively, with 7 bases between them. In DNA, the CDR3 is TGTGCCAGCAAGGGCTTTAGCAATCAGCCCCAGCATTTT. It encodes CASKGFSNQPQHF. Full variable domain (outside the CDR3, taken from reference TRBV28 and TRBJ1-5): DVKVTQSSRYLVKRTGEKVFLECVQDMDHENMFWYRQDPGLGLRLIYFSYDVKMKEKGDIPEGYSVSREKKERFSLILESASTNQTSMYLCASKGFSNQPQHFGDGTRLSIL.

J is TRBJ2-2 and V is TRBV5-1; D not certain. The germline CDR1 and CDR2 sequences are SGHRS and YFSETQ. V lost 0 bases, J lost 6 bases, and 12 bases lay in between. This CDR3 is 15 amino acids long. For the CDR3, the DNA is TGCGCCAGCAGCTTGGGCCAACTTGAGGCCGGGGAGCTGTTTTTT. Translation gives CASSLGQLEAGELFF.

Details on this clone: Only one base separates this from a far larger clonotype, so it likely reflects a read error. The identical CDR3 is also encoded by other nucleotide sequences in the sample. This sequence joins TRBV11-2 and TRBJ2-5; D might be TRBD2 (6 bases). Germline V gives CDR1 SGHAT, CDR2 FQNNGV. CDR3 size: 14 residues. The CDR3 protein is CASSPLTSLETQYF. The CDR3 DNA sequence: TGTGCCAGCAGCCCGTTGACTAGTTTGGAGACCCAATACTTC.

This sequence joins TRBV28 and TRBJ1-1; unclear D gene. V was cut by 2 bases and J by 4 bases, with 5 bases left in between. The CDR3 spans 12 residues. Germline values: CDR1 MDHEN, CDR2 SYDVKM. CDR3 amino acids: CASSLGSTEAFF. In DNA, the CDR3 is TGTGCCAGCAGTTTAGGGTCCACTGAAGCTTTCTTT. The full variable domain, with the rest looked up from reference TRBV28 and TRBJ1-1, is DVKVTQSSRYLVKRTGEKVFLECVQDMDHENMFWYRQDPGLGLRLIYFSYDVKMKEKGDIPEGYSVSREKKERFSLILESASTNQTSMYLCASSLGSTEAFFGQGTRLTVV.

CDR3 coding DNA: TGTGCCAGTAGTACCGGGCCGCCCCCGAACACCGGGGAGCTGTTTTTT. Amino acid sequence: CASSTGPPPNTGELFF. The chain has TRBV19 and TRBJ2-2; D uncertain. The CDR3 extends over 16 amino acids. With 4 bases removed from V and 0 bases from J, the gap between germline ends came to 12 bases. Germline V gives CDR1 LNHDA, CDR2 SQIVND (reference sequence).

The chain links TRBV7-8 to TRBJ2-7; D perhaps matches TRBD2 (7 bases). Trimming stripped 4 bases from V and 2 bases from J, with 18 bases between. Germline loops: CDR1 SGHVS, CDR2 FQNEAQ. This CDR3 is 16 amino acids long. CDR3 in amino acids: CASSSRGGQVAYEQYF. CDR3 DNA: TGTGCCAGCAGCTCGAGGGGGGGGCAGGTTGCCTACGAGCAGTACTTC.

As DNA, the CDR3 is TGTGCCAGCAGATTAGCGGGAGGTCAAGAGACCCAGTACTTC. Amino acid sequence: CASRLAGGQETQYF. The chain joins TRBV27 to TRBJ2-5, with 10 bases aligning to TRBD2. V lost 6 bases to trimming and J lost 2 bases; unmatched junction nucleotides: 3. Germline V gene data show CDR1 as MNHEY and CDR2 as SMNVEV (reference sequence). The CDR3 totals 14 residues.

As DNA, the CDR3 is TGTGCCAGCAGCAGTAGCGGGAACTACGAGCAGTACTTC. As protein: CASSSSGNYEQYF. The genes are TRBV7-6 and TRBJ2-7, with 8 bases identical to TRBD2. This CDR3 contains 13 residues. CDR1 is SGHVS, CDR2 FNYEAQ, per germline. V lost 5 bases and J lost 3; bases outside the gene matches: 3.

The rearrangement uses TRBV28 and TRBJ1-4; weak D call: TRBD1 (6 bases). The CDR3 is 14 amino acids. V was pared by 6 bases and J by 5 bases, with 13 bases between. Germline V gene lookup returns CDR1 MDHEN and CDR2 SYDVKM. DNA for the CDR3: TGTGCCAGCAGCACAGGGACCATCAATGAAAAACTGTTTTTT. Amino acid sequence: CASSTGTINEKLFF.

The chain recombines TRBV2 with TRBJ2-2; 9 nucleotides agree with TRBD1. The V segment lost 5 bases and the J segment 2 bases; nucleotides outside the gene matches: 9. The CDR3 extends over 17 amino acids. From germline, CDR1 is SNHLY and CDR2 FYNNEI. CDR3 sequence: CASSKPGQGRNTGELFF. The CDR3 coding sequence is TGTGCCAGCAGTAAACCGGGACAGGGAAGAAACACCGGGGAGCTGTTTTTT.

This clone was counted a few times. The chain couples TRBV16 to TRBJ1-5; 8 nucleotides agree with TRBD1. Unmatched junction bases numbered 8, after V lost 5 bases and J lost 2 bases. CDR1 and CDR2 (germline): KGHSY, FQNENV. This CDR3 has 16 residues. CDR3 in amino acids: CASSSDDRGGNQPQHF. The CDR3, as DNA: TGTGCCAGCAGCTCGGATGACAGGGGTGGCAATCAGCCCCAGCATTTT.

This clone was recorded only once. The chain employs TRBV28 and TRBJ1-5; D is unresolved. Germline V lookup: CDR1 MDHEN, CDR2 SYDVKM. This CDR3 spans 15 amino acids. Trimming shortened V by 2 bases and J by 0 bases, and 8 bases separated the two germline ends. CDR3 protein: CASSLEGYSNQPQHF. Here the CDR3 DNA reads TGTGCCAGCAGTTTAGAGGGTTATAGCAATCAGCCCCAGCATTTT.

This clone came up a few times. This chain uses TRBV10-3 with TRBJ2-5, with D possibly TRBD1 on 6 matching bases. The CDR3 consists of 16 residues. Germline CDR1 ENHRY, CDR2 SYGVKD. V lost 0 bases to trimming and J lost 2 bases, with 13 bases between them. The CDR3 here is CAISESEQGGQETQYF. The CDR3 coding sequence is TGTGCCATCAGTGAGTCGGAACAGGGTGGTCAAGAGACCCAGTACTTC.

The rearrangement links TRBV28 to TRBJ2-6, with 10 positions matching TRBD1. The V gene end was trimmed by 5 bases and the J gene end by 0 bases; junction bases not matched to a gene: 10. CDR1 is MDHEN, CDR2 SYDVKM, per germline. The CDR3 runs 19 residues. Written as DNA, the CDR3 is TGTGCCAGCAGTCCCACCGGGACAGGGGCCCTCTCTGGGGCCAACGTCCTGACTTTC. This sequence encodes CASSPTGTGALSGANVLTF.

This rearrangement joins TRBV7-8 to TRBJ2-7; the D gene is possibly TRBD2 (6 bases). CDR1 is SGHVS and CDR2 is FQNEAQ in the germline V gene. Trimming took 1 base from V and 2 from J, leaving 18 bases between them. This CDR3 has 17 amino acids. Here the CDR3 reads CASSLVRGGRSTYEQYF. In DNA, the CDR3 is TGTGCCAGCAGCTTAGTGAGAGGAGGGAGGTCCACCTACGAGCAGTACTTC. Together with reference TRBV7-8 and TRBJ2-7, the CDR3 gives the full variable domain: GAGVSQSPRYKVAKRGQDVALRCDPISGHVSLFWYQQALGQGPEFLTYFQNEAQLDKSGLPSDRFFAERPEGSVSTLKIQRTQQEDSAVYLCASSLVRGGRSTYEQYFGPGTRLTVT.